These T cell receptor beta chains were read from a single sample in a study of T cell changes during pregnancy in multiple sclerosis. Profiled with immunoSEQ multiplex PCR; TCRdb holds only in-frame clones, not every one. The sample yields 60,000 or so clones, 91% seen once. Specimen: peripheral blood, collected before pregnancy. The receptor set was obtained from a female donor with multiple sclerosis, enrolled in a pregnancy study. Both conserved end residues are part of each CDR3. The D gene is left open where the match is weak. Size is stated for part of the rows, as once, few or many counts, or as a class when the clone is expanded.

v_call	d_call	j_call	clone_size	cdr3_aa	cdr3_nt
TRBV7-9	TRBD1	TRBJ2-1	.	CASSKTYRGNEQFF	TGTGCCAGCAGCAAAACGTACAGGGGAAATGAGCAGTTCTTC
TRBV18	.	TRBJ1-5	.	CASSPSLGQPQHF	TGTGCCAGCTCACCTTCCCTCGGGCAGCCCCAGCATTTT
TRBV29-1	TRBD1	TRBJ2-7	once	CSVGGTGDPYEQYF	TGCAGCGTTGGGGGGACAGGGGATCCCTACGAGCAGTACTTC
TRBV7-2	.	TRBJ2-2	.	CASGDFTGELFF	TGTGCCAGCGGCGACTTCACCGGGGAGCTGTTTTTT
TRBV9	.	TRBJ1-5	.	CASSVTDGFNQPQHF	TGTGCCAGCAGCGTGACAGACGGATTCAATCAGCCCCAGCATTTT
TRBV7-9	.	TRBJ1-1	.	CASSPSGGSGEAFF	TGTGCCAGCAGCCCTAGTGGAGGGTCTGGTGAAGCTTTCTTT
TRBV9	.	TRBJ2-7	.	CASSVATGGDEQYF	TGTGCCAGCAGCGTAGCTACAGGGGGGGACGAGCAGTACTTC
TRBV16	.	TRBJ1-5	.	CASSQSRIEGNQPQHF	TGTGCCAGCAGCCAATCAAGGATAGAGGGCAATCAGCCCCAGCATTTT
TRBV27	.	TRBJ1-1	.	CASSSAYGGTEAFF	TGTGCCAGCAGCTCCGCATATGGCGGCACTGAAGCTTTCTTT
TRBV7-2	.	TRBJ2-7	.	CASSPTGAYEQYF	TGTGCCAGCAGCCCTACCGGAGCCTACGAGCAGTACTTC
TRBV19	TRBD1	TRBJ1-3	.	CASILRDRAENTIYF	TGTGCCAGTATCCTACGGGACAGGGCTGAGAACACCATATATTTT
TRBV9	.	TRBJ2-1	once	CASSVVAGDNEQFF	TGTGCCAGCAGCGTAGTGGCTGGTGACAATGAGCAGTTCTTC
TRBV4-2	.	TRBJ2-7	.	CASSQPSRADYEQYF	TGTGCCAGCAGCCAGCCCTCGAGGGCGGATTACGAGCAGTACTTC
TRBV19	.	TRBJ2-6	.	CASSIINSGANVLTF	TGTGCCAGTAGTATTATTAACTCTGGGGCCAACGTCCTGACTTTC
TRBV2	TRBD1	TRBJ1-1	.	CASSEAGRGATEAFF	TGTGCCAGCAGTGAAGCGGGCAGGGGGGCCACTGAAGCTTTCTTT
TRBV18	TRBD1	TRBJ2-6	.	CASSPPGQGGSGANVLTF	TGTGCCAGCTCACCACCCGGACAGGGAGGCTCTGGGGCCAACGTCCTGACTTTC
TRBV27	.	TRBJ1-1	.	CASSSRLNTEAFF	TGTGCCAGCAGTTCCAGGCTGAACACTGAAGCTTTCTTT
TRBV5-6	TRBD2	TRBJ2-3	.	CASSPSPGTISTDTQYF	TGTGCCAGCAGCCCGAGTCCCGGGACTATAAGCACAGATACGCAGTATTTT
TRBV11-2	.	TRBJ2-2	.	CASSLATGVGELFF	TGTGCCAGCAGCTTAGCCACGGGGGTCGGGGAGCTGTTTTTT
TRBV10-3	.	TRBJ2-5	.	CAISEPRRIQGPLEGETQYF	TGTGCCATCAGTGAGCCACGGAGGATACAAGGGCCTCTGGAGGGAGAGACCCAGTACTTC
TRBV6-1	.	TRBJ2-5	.	CASSEARGFETQYF	TGTGCCAGCAGTGAAGCGCGAGGGTTTGAGACCCAGTACTTC
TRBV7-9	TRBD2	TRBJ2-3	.	CASSLVSGEGDTQYF	TGTGCCAGCAGCTTAGTTTCGGGGGAGGGAGATACGCAGTATTTT
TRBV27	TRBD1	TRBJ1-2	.	CASSRTTGNYGYTF	TGTGCCAGCAGTAGAACGACAGGGAACTATGGCTACACCTTC